This record looks at one T cell receptor (beta chain) sequence and its context. The V segment lost 6 bases and the J segment 3 bases; nucleotides outside the gene matches: 11. CDR3 length: 16 residues. CDR1 and CDR2 from the germline V gene are LNHDA and SQIVND (reference sequence). The sample originates from a study of T cells after yellow fever vaccination. UMIs and a universal primer site were added when TCR cDNA was made by 5'RACE template switching. MiXCR, applied by TCRdb to the 5' RACE reads, yields one record per CDR3 protein. Here the sample spans roughly 190,000 distinct CDR3 sequences, roughly 9.6% being singletons.

The TCR was taken from a man between 18 and 29 years old who received the YFV17D yellow fever vaccine. The sequencing used CD8+ T cells sorted from PBMCs, collected 15 days after the yellow fever booster vaccination. The rearrangement joins TRBV19 to TRBJ1-1; 9 nucleotides align to TRBD1. This CDR3 reads CASRDRGYSGDTEAFF. CDR3 nucleotides: TGTGCCAGTAGGGACAGGGGATATTCGGGGGACACTGAAGCTTTCTTT.